This T cell receptor (beta chain) stems from a study of blood T cell repertoires in COVID-19. In the study overall: COVID-19 samples from acute and convalescent phases originated in the United States, Italy and Spain. T cells, B-cell-depleted T cells, or PBMCs supplied cDNA or gDNA.

The germline V gene encodes CDR1 MDHEN and CDR2 SYDVKM. V gave up 5 bases and J gave up 3 bases, with 25 bases separating them. CDR3 size: 18 residues. Clones were read by immunoSEQ multiplex PCR, and TCRdb kept only the in-frame ones, dropping some. The sample consists of some 240,000 clones, 65% to 90% of them appearing once. Sample: peripheral blood. This chain uses TRBV28 with TRBJ1-1; D possibly corresponds to TRBD1 (5 bases). The clonotype originates from a middle-aged woman who had recovered from COVID-19. CDR3 sequence: CASSPLWGDEGSDTEAFF. For the CDR3, the DNA is TGTGCCAGCAGTCCCCTTTGGGGGGACGAGGGGTCGGACACTGAAGCTTTCTTT.